The source of this TCR beta chain is a study of Ad26.COV2.S vaccination and SARS-CoV-2 variants. On the study more broadly: Donor allocation was to the COV1001 Ad26.COV2.S trial arm. Each vaccinee took Ad26.COV2.S intramuscularly, once or twice 56 days apart.

Worth noting for this clone: The antigen remains unidentified.

Trimming removed 7 bases from V and 6 bases from J, with 19 bases in between. The CDR3 extends over 14 amino acids. Germline lookup yields CDR1 SGHVS and CDR2 FQNEAQ. The protocol was immunoSEQ multiplex PCR, while the TCRdb copy is restricted to in-frame clones and leaves out a portion. The sample lists roughly 510,000 clones, approximately 88% occurring once. Noted treatment: roughly 19 received Ad26.COV2.S at low or high dose, single or two shots; about 5 received placebo; per-sample allocation not given. Each sample was drawn 63 days after the first injection (of vaccine or placebo). Wuhan-strain SARS-CoV-2 spike was expressed by the Ad26 vector that made up the vaccine. Whole-study findings and limits: The breadth of spike-specific CD8+ and CD4+ T cell responses after vaccination was reportedly substantial.

The sample in question was peripheral blood, obtained in a trial of Ad26.COV2.S vaccine versus placebo. V usage is TRBV7-8 and J usage is TRBJ2-7; weak D call: TRBD1 (5 bases). This sequence originates from a person aged 18 to 59 who received the Ad26.COV2.S COVID-19 vaccine or a placebo. The CDR3 nucleotides are TGTGCCAGCACTCCCCAGCAGGGCGGATCCGAGCAGTACTTC. It specifies CASTPQQGGSEQYF.